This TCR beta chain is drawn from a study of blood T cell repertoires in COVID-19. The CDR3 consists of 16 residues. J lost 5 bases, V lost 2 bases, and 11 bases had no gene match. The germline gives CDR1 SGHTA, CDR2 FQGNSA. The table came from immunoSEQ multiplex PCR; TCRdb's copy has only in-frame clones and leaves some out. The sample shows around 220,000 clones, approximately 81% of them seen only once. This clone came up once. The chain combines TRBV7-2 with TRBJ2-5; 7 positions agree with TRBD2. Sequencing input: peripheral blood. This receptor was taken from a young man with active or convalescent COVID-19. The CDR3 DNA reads TGTGCCAGCAGCTTAACGGGACGGCGGGAGTTGGAGACCCAGTACTTC. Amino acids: CASSLTGRRELETQYF.